The clone carrying this TCR beta chain appeared a single time. Antigen: not known. The source of the sample is a study of cytomegalovirus exposure and HLA in healthy donors. Findings and caveats of the study: Most of the TCR beta V segments (in an earlier analysis) were productive either about 90% or about 30% of the time. A missense DCLRE1C variant was associated with V- and J-gene trimming of TCR beta chains in a later analysis, and an independent cohort replicated the association.

V gave up 4 bases and J gave up 5 bases, with 6 bases separating them. From germline, CDR1 is SGHKS and CDR2 YYEKEE (reference sequence). There are 12 residues in the CDR3. PCR was performed using 60 Vbeta and 13 Jbeta primers. Per the study methods: A follow-up analysis tallied about 88 million unique TCR beta chains, about 11 million shared. Profiling relied on immunoSEQ multiplex PCR, and the TCRdb table lists in-frame clones only, not all of them. V, J and clone size were drawn from that table, and D and trimming were deduced from the DNA. Seen here are roughly 67,000 clones, about three quarters observed once, and the top ten hold 9% to 10%.

The clonotype comes from a man between 40 and 49 years old in good health and CMV-seronegative. Sequenced: PBMCs. J is TRBJ2-2 and V is TRBV5-5; D is ambiguous. The CDR3 region is CASSPGTGELFF. CDR3 nucleotides: TGTGCCAGCAGCCCGGGTACCGGGGAGCTGTTTTTT. Variable domain in full (rest from reference TRBV5-5 and TRBJ2-2): DAGVTQSPTHLIKTRGQQVTLRCSPISGHKSVSWYQQVLGQGPQFIFQYYEKEERGRGNFPDRFSARQFPNYSSELNVNALLLGDSALYLCASSPGTGELFFGEGSRLTVL.